This T cell receptor (beta chain) was sequenced during a study of immune evolution from preneoplasia to lung adenocarcinoma. Study at large: HLA loss of heterozygosity: less than 9% AIS, roughly 15% MIA, around 35% ADC, none AAH. General study findings and limits: Normal lung had the highest top T cell clone frequencies.

TCRdb's table, derived via immunoSEQ multiplex PCR, lists solely in-frame clones and lacks some. Seen here are about 10,000 clones, more than 60% observed once, and the top ten hold about 4.2%. Details on this clone: As yet, its antigen is unknown.

This clonotype originated in a person between 60 and 80 years old with lung adenocarcinoma. The sample comprised FFPE minimally invasive lung adenocarcinoma tissue.

CDR3 residues: CASSETGGMVTGELFF. In nucleotides, the CDR3 is TGTGCCAGCAGTGAGACAGGGGGCATGGTCACCGGGGAGCTGTTTTTT. The V gene is TRBV6-1, the J gene TRBJ2-2, with 10 bases that match TRBD1. The V gene's germline CDR1 is MNHNS and CDR2 SASEGT. V was clipped by 3 bases and J by 4 bases; unmatched bases: 5. The CDR3 has 16 residues.